This TCR beta chain stems from a study of T cell responses to AZD1222 COVID-19 vaccine. Whole-study context: Timing groups of about 4 and about 12 weeks for second doses were pooled.

Comments on this clone: What it binds is unknown.

Study-wide results and caveats: Most donors were white British and more were female, and clonal diversity was possibly underestimated.

Libraries were prepared by immunoSEQ multiplex PCR; TCRdb keeps only in-frame clonotypes and omits some of them. The data hold 150,000 or so clones, with about nine tenths observed a single time. Per germline, CDR1 SGHAT and CDR2 FQNNGV. Trimming pared 8 bases from V and 0 bases from J, leaving 26 bases between. This CDR3 is 19 amino acids long. The clonotype originates from an adult in good health. The sequencing used peripheral blood, collected on day 0 of AZD1222 vaccination. The rearrangement uses TRBV11-2 and TRBJ2-4; a possible D gene is TRBD2 (7 bases). The CDR3 nucleotides read TGTGCCAGCCGGTCTTTTGGGGGGGCCCGCCACCTAGCCAAAAACATTCAGTACTTC. It is translated as CASRSFGGARHLAKNIQYF.